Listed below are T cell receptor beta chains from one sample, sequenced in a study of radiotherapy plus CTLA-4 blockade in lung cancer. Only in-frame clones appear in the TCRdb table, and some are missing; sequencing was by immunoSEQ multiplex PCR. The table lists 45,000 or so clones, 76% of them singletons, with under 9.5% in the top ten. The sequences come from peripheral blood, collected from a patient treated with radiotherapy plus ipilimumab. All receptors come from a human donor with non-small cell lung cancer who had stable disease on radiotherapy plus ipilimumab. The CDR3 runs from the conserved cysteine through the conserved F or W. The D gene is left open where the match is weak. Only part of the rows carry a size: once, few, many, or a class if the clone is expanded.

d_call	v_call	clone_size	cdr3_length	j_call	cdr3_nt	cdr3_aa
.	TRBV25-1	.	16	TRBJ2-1	TGTGCCAGCAGTGAACTCACCTCGAGCTCCTACAATGAGCAGTTCTTC	CASSELTSSSYNEQFF
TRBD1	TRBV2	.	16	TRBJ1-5	TGTGCCAGCAGTGCCGGCGGACAGGGACTAAATCAGCCCCAGCATTTT	CASSAGGQGLNQPQHF
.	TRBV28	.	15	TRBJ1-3	TGTGCCAGCAGCCCGGACCGGGTCTCTGGAAACACCATATATTTT	CASSPDRVSGNTIYF
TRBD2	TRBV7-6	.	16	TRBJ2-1	TGTGCCAGCAGCTCCCGTACTAGCGGAGAGTACAATGAGCAGTTCTTC	CASSSRTSGEYNEQFF
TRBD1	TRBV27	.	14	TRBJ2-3	TGTGCCAGCAGTAACAGGGGTGGCACAGATACGCAGTATTTT	CASSNRGGTDTQYF
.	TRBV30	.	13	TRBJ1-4	TGTGCCTGGAGTCGACAGCTTAATGAAAAACTGTTTTTT	CAWSRQLNEKLFF
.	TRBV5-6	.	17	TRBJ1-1	TGTGCCAGCAGCTCGGATGGCGGGACGCGGCAGAACACTGAAGCTTTCTTT	CASSSDGGTRQNTEAFF
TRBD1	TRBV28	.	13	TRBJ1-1	TGTGCCAGCAGTCTCCCCGGGACAGGGCGAGCTTTCTTT	CASSLPGTGRAFF
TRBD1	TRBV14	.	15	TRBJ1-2	TGTGCCAGCAGCCAAGGGGGACAGGGATCGCGTGGCTACACCTTC	CASSQGGQGSRGYTF
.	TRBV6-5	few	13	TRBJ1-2	TGTGCCAGCAGGGACTCCTCTATCGGAGGCTACACCTTC	CASRDSSIGGYTF
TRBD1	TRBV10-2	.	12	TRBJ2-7	TGCGCCAGCAGTGTGACAGGGCTCGAGCAGTACTTC	CASSVTGLEQYF
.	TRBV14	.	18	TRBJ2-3	TGTGCCAGCAGCCAAGGCGTTGGAGGGGGCTATAGCACAGATACGCAGTATTTT	CASSQGVGGGYSTDTQYF
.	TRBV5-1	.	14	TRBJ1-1	TGCGCCAGCAGCTTGGATCCAGGGAACACTGAAGCTTTCTTT	CASSLDPGNTEAFF
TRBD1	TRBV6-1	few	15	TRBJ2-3	TGTGCCAGCAGTGCGACAGGGGCGATCACAGATACGCAGTATTTT	CASSATGAITDTQYF
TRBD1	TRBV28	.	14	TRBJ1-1	TGTGCCAGCAGTTTAGAGACAGGGACTTTTGAAGCTTTCTTT	CASSLETGTFEAFF
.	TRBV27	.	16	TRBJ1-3	TGTGCCAGCAGTTCGAACAGGGACGCGGCTGGAAACACCATATATTTT	CASSSNRDAAGNTIYF
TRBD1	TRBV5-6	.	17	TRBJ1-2	TGTGCCAGCAGCTTGAGGGCAGGGGGCGCGTCTAACTATGGCTACACCTTC	CASSLRAGGASNYGYTF
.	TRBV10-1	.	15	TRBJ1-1	TGCGCCAGCAGTGAGTCGGCAGGGTTAGACACTGAAGCTTTCTTT	CASSESAGLDTEAFF
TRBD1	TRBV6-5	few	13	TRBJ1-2	TGTGCCAGCAGTTACTCGGGACAGTATGGCTACACCTTC	CASSYSGQYGYTF
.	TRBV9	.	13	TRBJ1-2	TGTGCCAGTACACCACAGGATTACTATGGCTACACCTTC	CASTPQDYYGYTF
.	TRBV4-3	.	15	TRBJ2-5	TGCGCCAGCAGCCAAGATGAGGGTTCTTGGGAGACCCAGTACTTC	CASSQDEGSWETQYF
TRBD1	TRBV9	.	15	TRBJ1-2	TGTGCCAGCAGCATACAAGACAGGGGGCTAAGTGGCTACACCTTC	CASSIQDRGLSGYTF
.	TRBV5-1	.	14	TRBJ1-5	TGCGCCAGCAGCTTGGCGGGCGGGGATCAGCCCCAGCATTTT	CASSLAGGDQPQHF
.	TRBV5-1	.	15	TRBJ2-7	TGCGCCAGCAGCTTGAGGTGGGGGGGCACCTACGAGCAGTACTTC	CASSLRWGGTYEQYF
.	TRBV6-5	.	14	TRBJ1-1	TGTGCCAGCAGTCCCAGGACCCTGATCGCTGAAGCTTTCTTT	CASSPRTLIAEAFF
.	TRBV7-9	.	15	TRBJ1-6	TGTGCCAGCAGGACCGACAACGGGGATAATTCACCCCTCCACTTT	CASRTDNGDNSPLHF
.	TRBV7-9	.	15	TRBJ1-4	TGTGCCAGCAGCTCAACCGCCACGTTGGGTGAAAAACTGTTTTTT	CASSSTATLGEKLFF
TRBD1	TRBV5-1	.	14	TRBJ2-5	TGCGCCAGCAGCTTCGGCAGGGGGCATGAGACCCAGTACTTC	CASSFGRGHETQYF
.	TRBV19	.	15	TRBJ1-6	TGTGCCAGTAGTCGGGTCGGGGGTACCAATTCACCCCTCCACTTT	CASSRVGGTNSPLHF
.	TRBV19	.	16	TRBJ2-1	TGTGCCAGCGCGTTGTCCCAGGGTAGTAAGGACAATGAGCAGTTCTTC	CASALSQGSKDNEQFF
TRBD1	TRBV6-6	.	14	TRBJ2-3	TGTGCCATCGAAATGGGACAGGGCGCAGATACGCAGTATTTT	CAIEMGQGADTQYF
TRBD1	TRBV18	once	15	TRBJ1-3	TGTGCCAGCGCGACAGGGCCCCACTCTGGAAACACCATATATTTT	CASATGPHSGNTIYF
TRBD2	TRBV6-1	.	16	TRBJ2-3	TGTGCCAGCAGTGAGGCGACTAGCGGACGCACAGATACGCAGTATTTT	CASSEATSGRTDTQYF
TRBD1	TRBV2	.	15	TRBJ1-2	TGTGCCAGCAGTTCAGCCGGTCAGGGGGACTATGGCTACACCTTC	CASSSAGQGDYGYTF
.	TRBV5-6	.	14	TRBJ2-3	TGTGCCAGCAGCTTGGCAGACAGCACAGATACGCAGTATTTT	CASSLADSTDTQYF
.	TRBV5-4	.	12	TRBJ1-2	TGTGCCAGCAGCTTGTGGAAGCAAGGCTACACCTTC	CASSLWKQGYTF
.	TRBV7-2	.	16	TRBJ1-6	TGTGCCAGCAGCTTAGCCCTCTTCTCCTATAATTCACCCCTCCACTTT	CASSLALFSYNSPLHF
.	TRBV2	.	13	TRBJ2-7	TGTGCCAGCAGTCCCCACGTCTCCTACGAGCAGTACTTC	CASSPHVSYEQYF
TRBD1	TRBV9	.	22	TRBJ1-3	TGTGCCAGCAGCGGAAAAGGACAGGGGGAGGACAGAACGCAGGTATCTGGAAACACCATATATTTT	CASSGKGQGEDRTQVSGNTIYF
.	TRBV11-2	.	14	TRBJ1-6	TGTGCCAGCAGCCCGCGGTCGTGGGGATCACCCCTCCACTTT	CASSPRSWGSPLHF